A selection of T cell receptor beta chains follows, all from one sample in a study of lymphopenia after photon versus proton radiotherapy. Only in-frame clones appear in the TCRdb table, and some are missing; sequencing was by immunoSEQ multiplex PCR. This repertoire shows about 50,000 clones, about 92% found once; its top ten account for approximately 18%. The specimen comprised peripheral blood, sampled from a patient treated with photon-based radiotherapy. These receptors were obtained from a woman aged 40 to 50 with cholangiocarcinoma. Each CDR3 is given with its conserved first and last residue. A D gene is named only where the DNA matches it firmly. Clone size, where shown, is once, few, many, or a class for clones that have expanded.

TRBD2	20	NA	TRBJ2-5	TRBV30	TGTGCCTGGAGTGTCGACCCGGGACTAGCGGGAGGGCCAAGGTTGGAGACCCAGTACTTC	CAWSVDPGLAGGPRLETQYF
NA	15	once	TRBJ1-2	TRBV7-3	TGTGCCAGCAGCTCCAACCTACAGGGAGTACGGGGCTACACCTTC	CASSSNLQGVRGYTF
NA	14	NA	TRBJ2-1	TRBV11-2	TGTGCCAGCAGCTTAGAGCACCCTCGGAATGAGCAGTTCTTC	CASSLEHPRNEQFF
TRBD1	15	NA	TRBJ2-1	TRBV7-3	TGTGCCAGCAGCTCCAGGGACAGGGGGTACAATGAGCAGTTCTTC	CASSSRDRGYNEQFF
TRBD2	17	medium-sized	TRBJ2-7	TRBV15	TGTGCCACCAGCCTAAGGGGAGGGGCCCTTAATACCCGCGAGCAGTACTTC	CATSLRGGALNTREQYF
NA	11	NA	TRBJ1-6	TRBV30	TGTGCCTGGGGGGCAGGGTCACCCCTCCACTTT	CAWGAGSPLHF
NA	13	once	TRBJ1-1	TRBV11-2	TGTGCCAGCAGCCCAATTCCAAGGGCTGAAGCTTTCTTT	CASSPIPRAEAFF
NA	17	NA	TRBJ2-3	TRBV4-3	TGCGCCAGCAGCCAAGATATGGCGGCTTCGGGCACAGATACGCAGTATTTT	CASSQDMAASGTDTQYF
NA	12	NA	TRBJ1-2	TRBV19	TGTGCCAGTAGTATAAGTGTCGCGGGGTTGACCTTC	CASSISVAGLTF
TRBD1	16	once	TRBJ1-6	TRBV5-4	TGTGCCAGCAGCTTCAACTCGGGACAGAGGAATTCACCCCTCCACTTT	CASSFNSGQRNSPLHF
NA	15	NA	TRBJ1-2	TRBV25-1	TGTGCCAGCAGTGAAGGGACTGCCCCGGCCTATGGCTACACCTTC	CASSEGTAPAYGYTF
TRBD1	15	NA	TRBJ1-5	TRBV2	TGTGCCAGCAGGGAGGGACAGGGGCCTTATCAGCCCCAGCATTTT	CASREGQGPYQPQHF
TRBD1	14	NA	TRBJ2-1	TRBV9	TGTGCCAGCAGCGTAGGGACAGGGGGCTATGAGCAGTTCTTC	CASSVGTGGYEQFF
NA	13	NA	TRBJ1-5	TRBV2	TGTGCCACAAAACAGAGTAGCAATCAGCCCCAGCATTTT	CATKQSSNQPQHF
NA	12	NA	TRBJ2-2	TRBV7-3	TGTGCCAGCAGCTCATCGACGGCGGAGCTGTTTTTT	CASSSSTAELFF
NA	12	NA	TRBJ1-1	TRBV5-1	TGCGCCAGCAGCGAGCAGAACACTGAAGCTTTCTTT	CASSEQNTEAFF
NA	13	large	TRBJ2-7	TRBV13	TGTGCCAGCAGCTCTTTACAGGGCTACGAGCAGTACTTC	CASSSLQGYEQYF
NA	11	few	TRBJ1-2	TRBV6-1	TGTGCCGTGGGAGGGGCAGATGGCTACACCTTC	CAVGGADGYTF
TRBD2	16	NA	TRBJ2-7	TRBV2	TGTGCCAGCACCCAATCCGGGCGAGCGGGGGCGGGGGAGCAGTACTTC	CASTQSGRAGAGEQYF
TRBD1	15	NA	TRBJ2-1	TRBV2	TGTGCCAGCAGTGCGACAGGGAGCTCCTACAATGAGCAGTTCTTC	CASSATGSSYNEQFF
TRBD1	15	NA	TRBJ2-2	TRBV5-1	TGCGCCAGCAGCCCAGGACAGGGGAACACCGGGGAGCTGTTTTTT	CASSPGQGNTGELFF
NA	14	once	TRBJ2-7	TRBV10-2	TGCGCCAGCAGTGAGACACGACTAGGTAGTGTGCAGTACTTC	CASSETRLGSVQYF
NA	14	NA	TRBJ2-5	TRBV5-1	TGCGCCAGCAGCTTGGGTTGGGACCAAGAGACCCAGTACTTC	CASSLGWDQETQYF
NA	13	few	TRBJ1-1	TRBV6-6	TGTGCCAGCAGTGGTAAAGATACCAGGGGAGCTTTCTTT	CASSGKDTRGAFF
TRBD1	15	NA	TRBJ1-1	TRBV4-3	TGCGCCAGCAGCCAAGACAGGACAGGGCAGGGTGAAGCTTTCTTT	CASSQDRTGQGEAFF
NA	14	once	TRBJ1-1	TRBV5-6	TGTGCCAGCAGCTTGGAAGTGGTCGGGGCTGAAGCTTTCTTT	CASSLEVVGAEAFF
NA	11	NA	TRBJ1-2	TRBV29-1	TGCAGCGTTGGATTTGGGGGTGGCTACACCTTC	CSVGFGGGYTF
TRBD2	16	NA	TRBJ2-5	TRBV4-1	TGCGCCAGCAGCCTACTAGCGGGAGGGCCGGTGGAGACCCAGTACTTC	CASSLLAGGPVETQYF
NA	15	NA	TRBJ1-5	TRBV27	TGTGCCAGCAGTTTTGGGCAGGGAGGAGGTCAGCCCCAGCATTTT	CASSFGQGGGQPQHF
NA	11	once	TRBJ2-7	TRBV6-6	TGTGCCAGCATGGGGAGGAACGAGCAGTACTTC	CASMGRNEQYF
TRBD1	15	once	TRBJ2-1	TRBV5-4	TGTGCCAGCAGCACACGACAGGGGATAGACAATGAGCAGTTCTTC	CASSTRQGIDNEQFF
TRBD1	15	NA	TRBJ2-1	TRBV11-3	TGTGCCAGCAGCTTAGGAGGGGGCGCCGGCAATGAGCAGTTCTTC	CASSLGGGAGNEQFF
NA	11	NA	TRBJ2-7	TRBV19	TGTGCCACCAGCAACACATTCGAGCAGTACTTC	CATSNTFEQYF
NA	12	NA	TRBJ1-6	TRBV30	TGTGCCTGGTCGGGAGGGGATTCACCCCTCCACTTT	CAWSGGDSPLHF
NA	13	NA	TRBJ1-4	TRBV30	TGTGCCTGGAGTGGTTCAACTAATGAAAAACTGTTTTTT	CAWSGSTNEKLFF
TRBD2	16	NA	TRBJ2-2	TRBV11-2	TGTGCCAGCAGCTTGGGTAGCGGGGTGAACACCGGGGAGCTGTTTTTT	CASSLGSGVNTGELFF
TRBD1	16	NA	TRBJ1-1	TRBV5-1	TGCGCCAGCAGCTTTGGGACAGGGGCTTTGGCGACTGAAGCTTTCTTT	CASSFGTGALATEAFF
NA	13	NA	TRBJ1-1	TRBV18	TGTGCCAGCTCACCTGGGGCGGACACTGAAGCTTTCTTT	CASSPGADTEAFF
NA	13	NA	TRBJ1-5	TRBV2	TGTGCCAGCACGGGGGACGGCAATCAGCCCCAGCATTTT	CASTGDGNQPQHF
NA	15	NA	TRBJ2-3	TRBV13	TGTGCCAGCAGCTTAAGGGGACCCCCGCCGGATACGCAGTATTTT	CASSLRGPPPDTQYF